A selection of T cell receptor beta chains follows, all from one sample in a study of cytomegalovirus exposure and HLA in healthy donors. The protocol was immunoSEQ multiplex PCR, while the TCRdb copy is restricted to in-frame clones and leaves out a portion. The sample contains roughly 100,000 clones, roughly four fifths of which appear only once. Sequencing was carried out using PBMCs. These receptors all come from a middle-aged man in good health and CMV-seropositive. Each CDR3 is given with its conserved first and last residue. The order of the fields is CDR3 length, D gene, J gene, V gene, clone size, CDR3 DNA, CDR3 protein. The D gene is left open where the match is weak. Only part of the rows carry a size: once, few, many, or a class if the clone is expanded.

>13|-|TRBJ2-4|TRBV5-4|-
TGTGCCAGCAGTATCCAGACCAAAAACATTCAGTACTTC
CASSIQTKNIQYF
>13|-|TRBJ2-5|TRBV9|-
TGTGCCAGCAGCCCCTTTGGGGGGGAGACCCAGTACTTC
CASSPFGGETQYF
>15|TRBD1|TRBJ1-5|TRBV6-5|-
TGTGCCAGCAGCCGGACAGGGGGTAACGATCAGCCCCAGCATTTT
CASSRTGGNDQPQHF
>17|TRBD1|TRBJ1-3|TRBV4-1|once
TGCGCCAGCAGCCAGAGGGGACAGGGGAGCTCTGGAAACACCATATATTTT
CASSQRGQGSSGNTIYF
>16|TRBD1|TRBJ1-2|TRBV2|-
TGTGCCAGCAGTGAATACCCTACAGGGGGCATCTATGGCTACACCTTC
CASSEYPTGGIYGYTF
>14|TRBD1|TRBJ1-5|TRBV5-3|-
TGTGCCAGAACCGGGACAGGGTGTTCCCAGCCCCAGCATTTT
CARTGTGCSQPQHF
>13|-|TRBJ2-3|TRBV5-1|-
TGCGCCAGCACATCAGGGATTCGGGATACGCAGTATTTT
CASTSGIRDTQYF
>14|TRBD2|TRBJ2-5|TRBV27|-
TGTGCCAGCAGGTCCGGGACTAGCGTTGGGACCCAGTACTTC
CASRSGTSVGTQYF
>12|-|TRBJ1-1|TRBV2|-
TGTGCCGGGAGCCCGGAAAGGGGGAAAGCTTTCTTT
CAGSPERGKAFF
>17|TRBD2|TRBJ2-2|TRBV28|-
TGTGCCAGCAGTTTAACTAGCGGCATACAAAACACCGGGGAGCTGTTTTTT
CASSLTSGIQNTGELFF
>15|TRBD1|TRBJ2-5|TRBV19|-
TGTGCCAGTAGTATGCCAGGGGGCATTGGGGAGACCCAGTACTTC
CASSMPGGIGETQYF
>13|TRBD1|TRBJ1-2|TRBV7-9|-
TGTGCCAGCAGCCACGGGACAGGGGATGGCTACACCTTC
CASSHGTGDGYTF
>14|-|TRBJ2-7|TRBV29-1|-
TGCAGCTCTTGGCCCAGAACCCTACTGCGGGAGCAGTACTTC
CSSWPRTLLREQYF
>16|-|TRBJ2-7|TRBV27|-
TGTGCCAGCAGTTTATCGAGAACAGCCAGTTCCTACGAGCAGTACTTC
CASSLSRTASSYEQYF
>14|-|TRBJ2-7|TRBV28|-
TGTGCCAGCACCTCAGGCTACGGGGCCTACGAGCAGTACTTC
CASTSGYGAYEQYF
>14|-|TRBJ2-4|TRBV28|-
TGTGCCAGCAGTTCCGGAGGAACATTGGGGATTCAGTACTTC
CASSSGGTLGIQYF